This T cell receptor (beta chain) emerged from a study of chronic HIV infection and antiretroviral therapy. V gave up 3 bases and J gave up 0 bases, with 5 bases separating them. The CDR3 loop spans 14 amino acids. One entry per CDR3 protein results from TCRdb running MiXCR on the 5' RACE reads. The data contain 40,000 or so distinct CDR3 sequences, roughly 7.6% of them singletons. V usage is TRBV12-3 or TRBV12-4 and J usage is TRBJ1-4; no clear D gene. The receptor was isolated from an adult who had HIV and had not received antiretroviral therapy, or was an uninfected healthy control (not recorded which). The sequencing sample was made of peripheral blood. The CDR3 region has the DNA TGTGCCAGCAGTTTGCGACCAACTAATGAAAAACTGTTTTTT. This encodes CASSLRPTNEKLFF.